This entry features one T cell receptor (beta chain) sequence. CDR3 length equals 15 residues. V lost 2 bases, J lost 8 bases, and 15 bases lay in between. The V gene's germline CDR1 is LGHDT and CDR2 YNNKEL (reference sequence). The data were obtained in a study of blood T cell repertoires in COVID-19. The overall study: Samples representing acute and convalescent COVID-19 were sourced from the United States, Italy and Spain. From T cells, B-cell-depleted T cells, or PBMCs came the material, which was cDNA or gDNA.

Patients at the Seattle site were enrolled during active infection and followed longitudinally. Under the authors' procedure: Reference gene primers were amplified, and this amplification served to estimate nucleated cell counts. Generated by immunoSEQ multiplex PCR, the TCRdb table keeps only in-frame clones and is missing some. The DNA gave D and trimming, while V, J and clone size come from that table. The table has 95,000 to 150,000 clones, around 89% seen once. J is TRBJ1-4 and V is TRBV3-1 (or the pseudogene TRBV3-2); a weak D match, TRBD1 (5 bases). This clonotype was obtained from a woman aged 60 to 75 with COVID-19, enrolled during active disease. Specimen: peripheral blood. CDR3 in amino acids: CASSQLGLAREKLFF. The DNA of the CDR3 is TGTGCCAGCAGCCAATTGGGACTAGCGAGGGAAAAACTGTTTTTT.